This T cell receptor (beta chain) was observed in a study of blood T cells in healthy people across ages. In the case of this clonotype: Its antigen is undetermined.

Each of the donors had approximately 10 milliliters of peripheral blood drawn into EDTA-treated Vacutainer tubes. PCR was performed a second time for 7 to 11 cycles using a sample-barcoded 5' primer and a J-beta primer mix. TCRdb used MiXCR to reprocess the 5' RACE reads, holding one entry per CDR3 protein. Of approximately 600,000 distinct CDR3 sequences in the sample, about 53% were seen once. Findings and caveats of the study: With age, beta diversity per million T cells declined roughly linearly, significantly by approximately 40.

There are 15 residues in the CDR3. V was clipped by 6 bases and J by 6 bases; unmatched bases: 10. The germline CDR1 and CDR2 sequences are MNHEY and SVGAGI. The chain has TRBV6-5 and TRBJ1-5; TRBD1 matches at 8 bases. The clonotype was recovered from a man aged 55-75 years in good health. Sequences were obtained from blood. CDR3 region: CASRPTGAVSQPQHF. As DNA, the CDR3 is TGTGCCAGCAGACCGACAGGGGCGGTCAGTCAGCCCCAGCATTTT.